This is a list of T cell receptor beta chains from one sample in a study of blood T cell repertoires in COVID-19. Produced via immunoSEQ multiplex PCR; TCRdb's table is partial and in-frame only. The data show around 160,000 clones, 80% seen once. The sequenced sample consisted of PBMCs or T cells enriched from blood (not recorded which). Every receptor here comes from an older woman who had recovered from COVID-19. Both conserved end residues are part of each CDR3. D genes are given only for firm matches. For some rows the clone size is stated as once, few or many, or as a class when expanded; others skip it.

J | size | V | D | DNA | CDR3
TRBJ2-1 | . | TRBV24-1 | . | TGTGCCACCAGTGATAATTACAGGAGCTCCTACAATGAGCAGTTCTTC | CATSDNYRSSYNEQFF
TRBJ1-5 | . | TRBV5-6 | . | TGTGCCAGCAGCTTGTGGGGAGACCAGCCCCAGCATTTT | CASSLWGDQPQHF
TRBJ1-5 | . | TRBV3-1/TRBV3-2 | . | TGTGCCAGCAGCCAAGAAGGAAAAGGGAGGGGTCAGCCCCAGCATTTT | CASSQEGKGRGQPQHF
TRBJ2-7 | . | TRBV6-1 | TRBD1 | TGTGCCAGCAGAGAAGCCGGGACAGGAGGCTACGAGCAGTACTTC | CASREAGTGGYEQYF
TRBJ1-6 | . | TRBV20-1 | . | TGCAGTGCTAGTCCCTACGGCTCGGGGGATTCACCCCTCCACTTT | CSASPYGSGDSPLHF
TRBJ2-1 | . | TRBV7-9 | TRBD1 | TGTGCCAGCAGGGGTAGAGGACAGGGTTACAATGAGCAGTTCTTC | CASRGRGQGYNEQFF
TRBJ2-3 | . | TRBV4-1 | . | TGCGCCAGCAGCCAAGATATCTTGGGGGGATCGGATACGCAGTATTTT | CASSQDILGGSDTQYF
TRBJ2-4 | . | TRBV15 | TRBD2 | TGTGCCACCAGCACCTTCAGCGGGGGGGCCTCCAAAAACATTCAGTACTTC | CATSTFSGGASKNIQYF
TRBJ1-4 | . | TRBV29-1 | . | TGCAGCGTTGTAATGGGGGGTGAAAAACTGTTTTTT | CSVVMGGEKLFF
TRBJ1-1 | . | TRBV5-6 | . | TGTGCCAGCAGCTTGTGGAGGTCTCGCACTGAAGCTTTCTTT | CASSLWRSRTEAFF
TRBJ2-5 | . | TRBV3-1/TRBV3-2 | TRBD2 | TGTGCCAGCAGCCCAGCGGGGGTGGAGACCCAGTACTTC | CASSPAGVETQYF
TRBJ1-6 | . | TRBV2 | . | TGTGCCAGCGCCCTTTCTTTCCGCGTCTCCTATAATTCACCCCTCCACTTT | CASALSFRVSYNSPLHF
TRBJ1-1 | . | TRBV7-8 | TRBD1 | TGTGCCAGCAGGGGCCGACAGGGCCCGAACACTGAAGCTTTCTTT | CASRGRQGPNTEAFF
TRBJ1-1 | . | TRBV7-8 | . | TGTGCCAGCAGCTTAGGTCAGGGGACTGAAGCTTTCTTT | CASSLGQGTEAFF
TRBJ2-5 | . | TRBV7-2 | . | TGTGCCAGCAGCCCGGGACTGCACGTGCAAGAGACCCAGTACTTC | CASSPGLHVQETQYF
TRBJ1-6 | . | TRBV18 | TRBD1 | TGTGCCAGCTCACACAGGGACAGGGATTCACCCCTCCACTTT | CASSHRDRDSPLHF
TRBJ2-7 | . | TRBV10-3 | . | TGTGCCATCAGTGAGCGAGGTATCGAGCAGTACTTC | CAISERGIEQYF
TRBJ2-7 | few | TRBV5-1 | TRBD2 | TGCGCCAGCAGCTTGGAGCCTAGCGGGGAAGACGAGCAGTACTTC | CASSLEPSGEDEQYF
TRBJ2-1 | . | TRBV18 | . | TGTGCCAGCTCACCACCCCGCAGGGTCAATGAGCAGTTCTTC | CASSPPRRVNEQFF
TRBJ1-1 | . | TRBV20-1 | . | TGCAGTGCTAGTGGGGGGCAGGGGAACACTGAAGCTTTCTTT | CSASGGQGNTEAFF
TRBJ1-4 | . | TRBV12-3/TRBV12-4 | . | TGTGCCAGCAGTTTAGACACGAGGAGACAACTGTTTTTT | CASSLDTRRQLFF
TRBJ2-7 | . | TRBV12-3/TRBV12-4 | . | TGTGCCAGCAGCCGAAGAGGGGAGCAGTACTTC | CASSRRGEQYF
TRBJ2-5 | once | TRBV3-1/TRBV3-2 | . | TGTGCCAGCAGCCTTAGGGGGGGCCACGAGACCCAGTACTTC | CASSLRGGHETQYF
TRBJ1-5 | . | TRBV2 | TRBD1 | TGTGCCAGCACCTCAAGGACAGGACGCAATCAGCCCCAGCATTTT | CASTSRTGRNQPQHF
TRBJ1-1 | . | TRBV6-4 | . | TGTGCCAGCAGTGACTCCTCCAGGGCCACTGAAGCTTTCTTT | CASSDSSRATEAFF
TRBJ2-2 | . | TRBV19 | TRBD2 | TGTGCCAGTAGTATAGGGGCAGTAGCGGGGAACACCGGGGAGCTGTTTTTT | CASSIGAVAGNTGELFF
TRBJ2-3 | few | TRBV5-1 | . | TGCGCCAGCAGCTTAGCCCCGACTAGGAGCGGCACAGATACGCAGTATTTT | CASSLAPTRSGTDTQYF
TRBJ2-1 | . | TRBV5-1 | TRBD2 | TGCGCCAGCAGCATAAGCGGGGGGTACTACAATGAGCAGTTCTTC | CASSISGGYYNEQFF
TRBJ2-3 | . | TRBV7-2 | . | TGTGCCAGCAGCTTACAGGGGACCGGACTCACAGATACGCAGTATTTT | CASSLQGTGLTDTQYF
TRBJ1-2 | . | TRBV7-6 | . | TGTGCCAGCAGCTTAGAGGCGGGGGTTGGCTACACCTTC | CASSLEAGVGYTF